This TCR beta chain came from a study of OX40 agonist ivuxolimab in advanced cancers. In the study overall: Treatment of patients was with ivuxolimab, an agonistic anti-OX40 (CD134) antibody.

V was cut by 0 bases and J by 4 bases, with 15 bases left in between. This CDR3 has 16 residues. Looked up from germline, CDR1 is LGHNA and CDR2 is YSLEER. Clones were sequenced by immunoSEQ multiplex PCR, and TCRdb holds only the in-frame ones, with some missing. The sample has 30,000 or so clones, 90% seen once. The study, taken as a whole, reports: Clonal expansion from baseline to week 6 occurred in both CD4+ and CD8+ T cells.

As regards this clone: Antigen unknown.

This sequence joins TRBV4-3 and TRBJ1-2; D gene uncertain. The receptor comes from an adult with an advanced solid tumor such as melanoma, head and neck, liver or kidney cancer. Sequencing was performed on CD4+ or CD8+ T cells sorted from blood, taken in a trial of the OX40 agonist ivuxolimab. CDR3 region: CASSQDLIGNPYGYTF. The CDR3 DNA follows: TGCGCCAGCAGCCAAGATTTGATAGGGAATCCCTATGGCTACACCTTC.